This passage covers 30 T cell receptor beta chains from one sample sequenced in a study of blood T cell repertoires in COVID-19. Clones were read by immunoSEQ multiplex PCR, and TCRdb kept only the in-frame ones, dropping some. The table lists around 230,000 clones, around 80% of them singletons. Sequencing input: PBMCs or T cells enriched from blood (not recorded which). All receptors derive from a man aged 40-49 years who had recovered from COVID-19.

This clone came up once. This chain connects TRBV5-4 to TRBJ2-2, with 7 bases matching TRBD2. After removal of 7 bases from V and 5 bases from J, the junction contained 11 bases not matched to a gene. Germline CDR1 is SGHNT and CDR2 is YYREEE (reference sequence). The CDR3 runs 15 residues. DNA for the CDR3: TGTGCCAGCCGCTGGGGGGGAGGAGAGACCGGGGAGCTGTTTTTT. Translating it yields CASRWGGGETGELFF.

The CDR3 reads CASSRGTGGLNTEAFF. As DNA, the CDR3 is TGTGCCAGCAGTCGGGGGACAGGGGGTTTGAACACTGAAGCTTTCTTT. The chain couples TRBV7-2 to TRBJ1-1; TRBD1 aligns across 11 bases. With 6 bases clipped from V and 0 bases from J, the junction kept 6 bases outside the gene matches. CDR1 is SGHTA, CDR2 FQGNSA, per germline. The CDR3 is made up of 16 amino acids.

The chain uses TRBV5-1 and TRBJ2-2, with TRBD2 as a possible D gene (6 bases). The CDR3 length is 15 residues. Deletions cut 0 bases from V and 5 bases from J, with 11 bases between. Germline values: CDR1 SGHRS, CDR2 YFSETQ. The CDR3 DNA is TGCGCCAGCAGCTTGGGTGGGCGGGGTACCGGGGAGCTGTTTTTT. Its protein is CASSLGGRGTGELFF.

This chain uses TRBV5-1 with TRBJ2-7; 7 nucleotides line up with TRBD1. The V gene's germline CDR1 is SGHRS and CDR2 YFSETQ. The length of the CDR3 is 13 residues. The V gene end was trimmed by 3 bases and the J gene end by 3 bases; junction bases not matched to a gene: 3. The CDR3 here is CASSSGQDYEQYF. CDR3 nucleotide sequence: TGCGCCAGCAGCTCCGGACAGGACTACGAGCAGTACTTC. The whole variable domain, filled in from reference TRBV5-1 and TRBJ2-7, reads KAGVTQTPRYLIKTRGQQVTLSCSPISGHRSVSWYQQTPGQGLQFLFEYFSETQRNKGNFPGRFSGRQFSNSRSEMNVSTLELGDSALYLCASSSGQDYEQYFGPGTRLTVT.

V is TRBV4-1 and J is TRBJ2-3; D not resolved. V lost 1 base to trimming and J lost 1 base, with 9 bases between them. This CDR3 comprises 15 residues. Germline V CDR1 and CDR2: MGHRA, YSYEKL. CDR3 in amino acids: CASSQGLARTDTQYF. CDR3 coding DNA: TGCGCCAGCAGCCAAGGACTTGCTCGCACAGATACGCAGTATTTT.

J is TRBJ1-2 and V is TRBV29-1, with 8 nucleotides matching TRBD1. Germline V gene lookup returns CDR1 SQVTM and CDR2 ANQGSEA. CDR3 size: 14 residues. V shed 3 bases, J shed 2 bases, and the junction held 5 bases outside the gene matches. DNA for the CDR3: TGCAGCGTTGAGGGGGACAGGACCAACTATGGCTACACCTTC. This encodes CSVEGDRTNYGYTF.

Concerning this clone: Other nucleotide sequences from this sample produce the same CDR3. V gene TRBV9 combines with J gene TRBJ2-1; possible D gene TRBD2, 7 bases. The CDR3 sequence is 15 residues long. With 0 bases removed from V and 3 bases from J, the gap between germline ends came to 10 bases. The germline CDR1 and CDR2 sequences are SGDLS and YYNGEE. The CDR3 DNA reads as TGTGCCAGCAGCGTAGCAGGGGACTACTACAATGAGCAGTTCTTC. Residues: CASSVAGDYYNEQFF.

CDR3 region: CASSFKANTEAFF. The DNA of the CDR3 is TGTGCCAGCAGTTTTAAAGCGAACACTGAAGCTTTCTTT. The rearrangement links TRBV6-5 to TRBJ1-1; D ambiguous. V lost 4 bases and J 1 base, leaving 7 bases between the germline ends. Germline CDR1 MNHEY, CDR2 SVGAGI. The CDR3 extends over 13 amino acids.

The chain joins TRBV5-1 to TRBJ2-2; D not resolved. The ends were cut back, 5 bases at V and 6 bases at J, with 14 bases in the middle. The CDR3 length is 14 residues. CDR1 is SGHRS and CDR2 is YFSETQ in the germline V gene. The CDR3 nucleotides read TGCGCCAGCAGTTCCCCAGCGACCTCCGGGGAGCTGTTTTTT. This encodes CASSSPATSGELFF.

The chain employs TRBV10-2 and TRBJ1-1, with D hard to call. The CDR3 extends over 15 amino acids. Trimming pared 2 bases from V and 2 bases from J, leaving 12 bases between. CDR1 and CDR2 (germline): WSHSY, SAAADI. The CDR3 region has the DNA TGCGCCAGCAGTGAGACAGCCAGGCCTAACACTGAAGCTTTCTTT. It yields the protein CASSETARPNTEAFF.

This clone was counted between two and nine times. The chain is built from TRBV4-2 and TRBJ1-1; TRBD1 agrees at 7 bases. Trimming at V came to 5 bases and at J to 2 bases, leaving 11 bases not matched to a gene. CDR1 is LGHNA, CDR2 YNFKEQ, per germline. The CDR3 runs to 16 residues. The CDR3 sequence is CASSLSRQGLNTEAFF. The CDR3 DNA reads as TGTGCCAGCAGCTTAAGCAGACAGGGATTAAACACTGAAGCTTTCTTT.

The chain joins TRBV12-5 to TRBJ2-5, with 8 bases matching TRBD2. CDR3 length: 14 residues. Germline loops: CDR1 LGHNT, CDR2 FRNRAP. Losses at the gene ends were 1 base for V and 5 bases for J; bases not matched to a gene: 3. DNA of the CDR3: TGTGCTAGTGGTTTGGCCGGGGGGGCGGAGACCCAGTACTTC. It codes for CASGLAGGAETQYF.

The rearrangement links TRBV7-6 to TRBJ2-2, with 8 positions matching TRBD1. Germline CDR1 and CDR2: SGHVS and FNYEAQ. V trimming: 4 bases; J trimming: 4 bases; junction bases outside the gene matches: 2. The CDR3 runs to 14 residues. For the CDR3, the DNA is TGTGCCAGCAGCTCACAGGGGGGCACCGGGGAGCTGTTTTTT. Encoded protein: CASSSQGGTGELFF. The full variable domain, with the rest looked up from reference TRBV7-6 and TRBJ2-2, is GAGVSQSPRYKVTKRGQDVALRCDPISGHVSLYWYRQALGQGPEFLTYFNYEAQQDKSGLPNDRFSAERPEGSISTLTIQRTEQRDSAMYRCASSSQGGTGELFFGEGSRLTVL.

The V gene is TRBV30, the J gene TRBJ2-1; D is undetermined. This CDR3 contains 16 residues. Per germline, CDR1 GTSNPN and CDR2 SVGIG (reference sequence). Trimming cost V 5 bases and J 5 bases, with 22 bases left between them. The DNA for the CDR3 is TGTGCCTGGCCGATAGATTACTTGTATCCTGACAATGAGCAGTTCTTC. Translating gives CAWPIDYLYPDNEQFF.

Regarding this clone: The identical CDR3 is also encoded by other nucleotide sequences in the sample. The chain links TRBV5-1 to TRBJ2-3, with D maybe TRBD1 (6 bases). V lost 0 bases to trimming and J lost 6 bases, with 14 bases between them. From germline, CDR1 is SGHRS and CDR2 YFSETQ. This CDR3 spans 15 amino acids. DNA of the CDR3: TGCGCCAGCAGCTTGGGTTCGAGGGGGTACGATACGCAGTATTTT. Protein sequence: CASSLGSRGYDTQYF.

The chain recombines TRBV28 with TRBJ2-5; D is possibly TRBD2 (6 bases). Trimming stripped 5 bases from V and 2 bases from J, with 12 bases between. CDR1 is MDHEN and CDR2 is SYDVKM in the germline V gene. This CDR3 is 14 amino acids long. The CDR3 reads CASSTRRAQETQYF. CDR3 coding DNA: TGTGCCAGCAGTACCAGGAGGGCTCAAGAGACCCAGTACTTC.

In DNA, the CDR3 is TGCGCCAGCAGCGGTGGACTAGTTCCCACAGATACGCAGTATTTT. It codes for CASSGGLVPTDTQYF. This chain joins TRBV4-3 and TRBJ2-3; 7 bases map to TRBD2. Germline CDR1 is LGHNA and CDR2 is YSLEER. The CDR3 is 15 residues long. The V and J ends lost 5 bases and 2 bases, in that order; junction bases with no gene match: 7.

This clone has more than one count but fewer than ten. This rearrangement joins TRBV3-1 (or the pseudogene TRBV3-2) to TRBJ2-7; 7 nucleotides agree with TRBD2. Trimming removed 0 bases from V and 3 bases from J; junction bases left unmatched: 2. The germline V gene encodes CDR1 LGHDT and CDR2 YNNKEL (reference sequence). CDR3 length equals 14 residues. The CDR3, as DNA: TGTGCCAGCAGCCAAGATGGGAGGGGCTACGAGCAGTACTTC. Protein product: CASSQDGRGYEQYF.

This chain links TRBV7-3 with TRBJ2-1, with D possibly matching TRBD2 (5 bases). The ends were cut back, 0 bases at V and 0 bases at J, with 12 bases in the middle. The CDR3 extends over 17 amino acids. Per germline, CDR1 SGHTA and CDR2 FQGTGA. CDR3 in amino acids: CASSLTGSESSYNEQFF. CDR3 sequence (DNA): TGTGCCAGCAGCTTAACAGGGAGCGAGAGCTCCTACAATGAGCAGTTCTTC.

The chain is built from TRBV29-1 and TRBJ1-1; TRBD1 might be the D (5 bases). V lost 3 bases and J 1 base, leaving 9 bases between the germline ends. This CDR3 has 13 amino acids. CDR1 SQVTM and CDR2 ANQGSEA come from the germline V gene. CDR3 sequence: CSVEDMWNTEAFF. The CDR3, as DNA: TGCAGCGTTGAGGACATGTGGAACACTGAAGCTTTCTTT.

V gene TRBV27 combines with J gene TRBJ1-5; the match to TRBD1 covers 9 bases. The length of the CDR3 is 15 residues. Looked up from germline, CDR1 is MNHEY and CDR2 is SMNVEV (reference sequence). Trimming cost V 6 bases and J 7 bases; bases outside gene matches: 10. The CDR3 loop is CASRLTPTGGQPQHF. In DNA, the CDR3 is TGTGCCAGCAGACTAACCCCGACAGGGGGGCAGCCCCAGCATTTT.

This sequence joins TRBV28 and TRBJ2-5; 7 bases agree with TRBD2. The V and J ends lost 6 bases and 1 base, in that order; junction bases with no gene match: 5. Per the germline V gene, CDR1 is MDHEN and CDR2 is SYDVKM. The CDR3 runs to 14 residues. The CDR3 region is CASSLRTSQETQYF. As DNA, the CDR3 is TGTGCCAGCAGCCTCAGGACTAGCCAAGAGACCCAGTACTTC. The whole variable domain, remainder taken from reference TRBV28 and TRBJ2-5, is DVKVTQSSRYLVKRTGEKVFLECVQDMDHENMFWYRQDPGLGLRLIYFSYDVKMKEKGDIPEGYSVSREKKERFSLILESASTNQTSMYLCASSLRTSQETQYFGPGTRLLVL.

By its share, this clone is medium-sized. In DNA, the CDR3 is TGCGCCAGCAGCTTGGAACCGAGTACTGAAGCTTTCTTT. This codes for CASSLEPSTEAFF. V and J are TRBV5-1 and TRBJ1-1; D gene unclear. This CDR3 spans 13 amino acids. V was trimmed by 0 bases and J by 5 bases, leaving 8 bases between them. Per germline, CDR1 SGHRS and CDR2 YFSETQ.

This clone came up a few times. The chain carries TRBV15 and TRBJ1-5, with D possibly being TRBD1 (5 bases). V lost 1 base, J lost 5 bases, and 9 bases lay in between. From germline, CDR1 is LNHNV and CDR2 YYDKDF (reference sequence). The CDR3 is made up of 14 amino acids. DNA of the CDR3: TGTGCCACCAGCAGAGTGGGGCTCCATCAGCCCCAGCATTTT. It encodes CATSRVGLHQPQHF.

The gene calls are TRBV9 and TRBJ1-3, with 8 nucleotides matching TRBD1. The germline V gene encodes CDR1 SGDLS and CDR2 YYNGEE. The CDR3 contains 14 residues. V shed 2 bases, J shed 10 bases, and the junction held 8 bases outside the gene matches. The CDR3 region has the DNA TGTGCCAGCAGCGTTTCGACAGGGGAAAGAACCATATATTTT. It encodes CASSVSTGERTIYF.

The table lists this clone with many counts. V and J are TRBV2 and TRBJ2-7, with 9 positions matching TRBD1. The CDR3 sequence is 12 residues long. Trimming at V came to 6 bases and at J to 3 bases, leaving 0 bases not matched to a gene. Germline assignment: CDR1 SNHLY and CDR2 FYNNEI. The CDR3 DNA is TGTGCCAGCAGGGACAGGGGCTACGAGCAGTACTTC. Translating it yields CASRDRGYEQYF.

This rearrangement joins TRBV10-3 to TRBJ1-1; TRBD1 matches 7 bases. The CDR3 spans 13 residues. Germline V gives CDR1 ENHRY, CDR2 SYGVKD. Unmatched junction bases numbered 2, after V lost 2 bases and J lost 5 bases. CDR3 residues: CAISEQGVTEAFF. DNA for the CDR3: TGTGCCATCAGTGAGCAGGGGGTGACTGAAGCTTTCTTT.

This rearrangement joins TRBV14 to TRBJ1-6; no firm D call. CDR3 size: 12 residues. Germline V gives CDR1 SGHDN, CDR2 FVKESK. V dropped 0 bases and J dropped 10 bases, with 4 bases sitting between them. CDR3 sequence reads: CASSQERSPLHF. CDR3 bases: TGTGCCAGCAGCCAAGAGCGGTCACCCCTCCACTTT.

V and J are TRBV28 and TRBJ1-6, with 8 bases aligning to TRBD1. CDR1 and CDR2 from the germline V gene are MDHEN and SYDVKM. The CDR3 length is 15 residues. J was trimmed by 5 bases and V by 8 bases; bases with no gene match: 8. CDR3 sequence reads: CASHPRDRHNSPLHF. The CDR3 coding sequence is TGTGCCAGCCACCCTCGGGACAGGCATAATTCACCCCTCCACTTT.

This CDR3 is CASSLAGGLSYNEQFF. CDR3 bases: TGCGCCAGCAGCTTGGCCGGGGGGCTTTCCTACAATGAGCAGTTCTTC. This chain links TRBV5-1 with TRBJ2-1, with D tentatively TRBD2 (7 bases). Between the trimmed V and J ends, which lost 0 bases and 1 base, there was a span of 11 bases. Germline lookup yields CDR1 SGHRS and CDR2 YFSETQ. There are 16 residues in the CDR3.